Below are 27 T cell receptor beta chains sequenced from a single sample in a study of cytomegalovirus exposure and HLA in healthy donors. Primers included in the PCR were 60 Vbeta and 13 Jbeta primers. Assay: immunoSEQ multiplex PCR; the TCRdb copy retains only in-frame clones and omits some. The sample holds roughly 120,000 clones, over 60% seen once. Sequencing was performed on PBMCs. The receptor source for this set is a young woman in good health and CMV-seropositive.

The CDR3 nucleotides are TGTGCCAGCAGGACATGGACAGTTTATGGCTACACCTTC. Its translation is CASRTWTVYGYTF. The V call is TRBV6-5, the J call TRBJ1-2, with D possibly matching TRBD1 (6 bases). Trimming pared 6 bases from V and 5 bases from J, leaving 13 bases between. Germline V gives CDR1 MNHEY, CDR2 SVGAGI. This CDR3 is built from 13 residues.

The chain is built from TRBV7-3 and TRBJ2-7, with 10 bases matching TRBD1. Germline V gives CDR1 SGHTA, CDR2 FQGTGA. The junction had 5 bases not matched to a gene; V was cut back by 3 bases and J by 3 bases. The CDR3 has 15 residues. This chain's CDR3 is CASSFDRGLFYEQYF. In DNA, the CDR3 is TGTGCCAGCAGCTTTGACAGGGGGCTCTTCTACGAGCAGTACTTC. The variable domain in full, completed from reference TRBV7-3 and TRBJ2-7, reads GAGVSQTPSNKVTEKGKYVELRCDPISGHTALYWYRQSLGQGPEFLIYFQGTGAADDSGLPNDRFFAVRPEGSVSTLKIQRTERGDSAVYLCASSFDRGLFYEQYFGPGTRLTVT.

The chain has TRBV10-1 and TRBJ2-2; TRBD2 matches 8 bases. V shed 6 bases and J 8 bases; nucleotides not matched to a gene: 8. CDR3 length: 14 residues. CDR1 and CDR2 (germline): WNHNN, SYGVQD (reference sequence). The CDR3 DNA reads as TGCGCCAGCAGCCATACGGGAGGGCCAGGGGAGCTGTTTTTT. It translates to CASSHTGGPGELFF.

This chain connects TRBV5-5 to TRBJ2-7; TRBD1 matches at 7 bases. This CDR3 is 15 amino acids long. Germline assignment: CDR1 SGHKS and CDR2 YYEKEE (reference sequence). V trimming: 2 bases; J trimming: 2 bases; junction bases outside the gene matches: 7. The CDR3 protein is CASSFTTGAAYEQYF. The CDR3, as DNA: TGTGCCAGCAGCTTTACTACAGGGGCCGCCTACGAGCAGTACTTC.

This chain joins TRBV5-1 and TRBJ2-3; 9 nucleotides align to TRBD1. The CDR3 consists of 16 residues. Germline trimming cut 4 bases from V and 4 bases from J; bases unmatched to any gene: 10. The germline gives CDR1 SGHRS, CDR2 YFSETQ. This CDR3 is CASSPGRDRAPDTQYF. CDR3 DNA sequence: TGCGCCAGCAGCCCCGGCCGGGACAGGGCTCCAGATACGCAGTATTTT. Combining the CDR3 with reference TRBV5-1 and TRBJ2-3 gives the whole variable domain KAGVTQTPRYLIKTRGQQVTLSCSPISGHRSVSWYQQTPGQGLQFLFEYFSETQRNKGNFPGRFSGRQFSNSRSEMNVSTLELGDSALYLCASSPGRDRAPDTQYFGPGTRLTVL.

This clone was counted only a few times. The gene calls are TRBV5-8 and TRBJ1-1; maybe TRBD1 (5 bases). V dropped 2 bases and J dropped 3 bases, with 11 bases sitting between them. This CDR3 spans 14 amino acids. CDR1 and CDR2 from the germline V gene are SGHTS and YDEGEE. The CDR3 region has the DNA TGTGCCAGCAGCTTTGGGCAGGGCCACACTGAAGCTTTCTTT. Its translation: CASSFGQGHTEAFF.

The chain couples TRBV9 to TRBJ2-1, with 7 positions matching TRBD2. Germline V lookup: CDR1 SGDLS, CDR2 YYNGEE. The junction had 1 base not matched to a gene; V was cut back by 3 bases and J by 4 bases. CDR3 size: 13 residues. CDR3 DNA sequence: TGTGCCAGCAGCGGGGGGGGTTACAATGAGCAGTTCTTC. Translating it yields CASSGGGYNEQFF.

This chain uses TRBV27 with TRBJ1-5; D is ambiguous. V was trimmed by 6 bases and J by 1 base, leaving 13 bases between them. This CDR3 is 15 amino acids long. Germline CDR1 is MNHEY and CDR2 is SMNVEV (reference sequence). CDR3 sequence: CASRTGSVSNQPQHF. In DNA form, the CDR3 reads TGTGCCAGCAGGACGGGATCGGTCAGCAATCAGCCCCAGCATTTT.

This chain uses TRBV10-3 with TRBJ1-2; 11 bases agree with TRBD1. V lost 10 bases to trimming and J lost 4 bases; unmatched junction nucleotides: 5. CDR1 and CDR2 from the germline V gene are ENHRY and SYGVKD. There are 13 residues in the CDR3. CDR3 loop: CASTGTGGYGYTF. As DNA, the CDR3 is TGTGCCAGTACCGGGACAGGGGGCTATGGCTACACCTTC.

The chain links TRBV10-1 to TRBJ2-1, with 7 bases fitting TRBD2. CDR1 is WNHNN and CDR2 is SYGVQD in the germline V gene (reference sequence). V was pared by 4 bases and J by 2 bases, with 2 bases of the junction left unmatched. CDR3 size: 14 residues. The CDR3 DNA is TGCGCCAGCAGTGGCCTAGCGGCCTACAATGAGCAGTTCTTC. As protein: CASSGLAAYNEQFF.

The rearrangement joins TRBV10-3 to TRBJ1-5, with 7 bases lining up with TRBD1. Germline loops: CDR1 ENHRY, CDR2 SYGVKD. The V and J ends lost 5 bases and 5 bases, in that order; junction bases with no gene match: 6. The CDR3 runs to 14 residues. DNA of the CDR3: TGTGCCATCAGTCCGGACAGGAGGGATCAGCCCCAGCATTTT. This sequence encodes CAISPDRRDQPQHF.

The chain is built from TRBV7-9 and TRBJ2-7; 15 bases are a match to TRBD2. Germline values: CDR1 SEHNR, CDR2 FQNEAQ (reference sequence). V trimming: 5 bases; J trimming: 5 bases; junction bases outside the gene matches: 13. This CDR3 is built from 18 residues. CDR3 region: CASSPWTSGRAGSHEQYF. The CDR3 nucleotides are TGTGCCAGCAGCCCTTGGACTAGCGGGAGGGCCGGTTCCCACGAGCAGTACTTC.

CDR3 DNA: TGCGCCAGCAGCCGACTAGCGGGAGGGCGGACTGGCCAGTTCTTC. Translated, it gives CASSRLAGGRTGQFF. The chain links TRBV10-1 to TRBJ2-1, with 14 nucleotides matching TRBD2. Losses at the gene ends were 6 bases for V and 13 bases for J; bases not matched to a gene: 11. CDR3 length: 15 amino acids. Germline CDR1 WNHNN, CDR2 SYGVQD (reference sequence).

The rearrangement uses TRBV5-1 and TRBJ2-3; D unclear. There are 15 residues in the CDR3. Germline V gene data show CDR1 as SGHRS and CDR2 as YFSETQ. The V end was cut by 0 bases, the J end by 2 bases, with 10 bases between. This chain's CDR3 is CASSLVGVFTDTQYF. For the CDR3, the DNA is TGCGCCAGCAGCTTGGTCGGTGTTTTCACAGATACGCAGTATTTT.

V and J are TRBV4-1 and TRBJ1-2; 7 bases map to TRBD1. The length of the CDR3 is 16 residues. Germline assignment: CDR1 MGHRA and CDR2 YSYEKL. J gave up 0 bases and V 3 bases, and 7 bases lay outside the gene matches. CDR3 sequence reads: CASSHGTVYTNYGYTF. In nucleotides, the CDR3 is TGCGCCAGCAGCCACGGGACAGTCTATACTAACTATGGCTACACCTTC.

V is TRBV7-9 and J is TRBJ1-2; 7 bases are shared with TRBD1. This CDR3 region has 14 residues. The trim removed 4 bases at V and 5 bases at J, leaving 7 bases unmatched. Germline lookup yields CDR1 SEHNR and CDR2 FQNEAQ (reference sequence). CDR3: CASSSRGTAYGYTF. The CDR3 DNA reads TGTGCCAGCAGCTCTCGTGGGACAGCATATGGCTACACCTTC. The entire variable domain, with the rest obtained from reference TRBV7-9 and TRBJ1-2, is as follows: DTGVSQNPRHKITKRGQNVTFRCDPISEHNRLYWYRQTLGQGPEFLTYFQNEAQLEKSRLLSDRFSAERPKGSFSTLEIQRTEQGDSAMYLCASSSRGTAYGYTFGSGTRLTVV.

The V and J genes are TRBV9 and TRBJ1-1; TRBD1 matches at 7 bases. Germline trimming cut 0 bases from V and 5 bases from J; bases unmatched to any gene: 1. CDR1 is SGDLS and CDR2 is YYNGEE in the germline V gene. CDR3 length: 13 residues. The CDR3 spells CASSVVQGTEAFF. CDR3 DNA sequence: TGTGCCAGCAGCGTAGTACAGGGGACTGAAGCTTTCTTT.

In its sample, this clone was seen once. The CDR3 here is CASSSSDRAGYGYTF. CDR3 sequence (DNA): TGTGCCAGCAGCTCCTCCGACAGGGCTGGCTATGGCTACACCTTC. The rearrangement links TRBV11-2 to TRBJ1-2, with 7 bases lining up with TRBD1. V trimming: 4 bases; J trimming: 4 bases; junction bases outside the gene matches: 9. CDR1 and CDR2 from the germline V gene are SGHAT and FQNNGV. CDR3 length: 15 residues. The whole variable domain, remainder taken from reference TRBV11-2 and TRBJ1-2, is EAGVAQSPRYKIIEKRQSVAFWCNPISGHATLYWYQQILGQGPKLLIQFQNNGVVDDSQLPKDRFSAERLKGVDSTLKIQPAKLEDSAVYLCASSSSDRAGYGYTFGSGTRLTVV.

The chain carries TRBV19 and TRBJ2-1, with 8 nucleotides matching TRBD1. V shed 5 bases, J shed 2 bases, and the junction held 5 bases outside the gene matches. Germline assignment: CDR1 LNHDA and CDR2 SQIVND (reference sequence). The CDR3 is made up of 15 amino acids. CDR3 in amino acids: CASSPRTGPYNEQFF. The CDR3 DNA reads TGTGCCAGTAGTCCTCGGACAGGGCCCTACAATGAGCAGTTCTTC.

V gene TRBV18 combines with J gene TRBJ2-4; D unclear. This CDR3 spans 13 amino acids. Germline CDR1 KGHSH, CDR2 LQKENI. Trimming left V 2 bases short and J 8 bases short, with 10 bases between. The DNA of the CDR3 is TGTGCCAGCTCACCAGGGTCAGGTGACATTCAGTACTTC. Protein: CASSPGSGDIQYF.

The CDR3 sequence: CRDTSGKAYEQYF. The CDR3 DNA reads as TGCAGGGATACTAGCGGGAAGGCCTACGAGCAGTACTTC. The chain carries TRBV29-1 and TRBJ2-7, with 10 nucleotides matching TRBD2. Germline loops: CDR1 SQVTM, CDR2 ANQGSEA. There are 13 residues in the CDR3.

The genes are TRBV18 and TRBJ1-5, with 7 nucleotides matching TRBD1. V lost 2 bases and J lost 9; bases outside the gene matches: 10. The CDR3 sequence is 15 residues long. The V gene's germline CDR1 is KGHSH and CDR2 LQKENI. CDR3 bases: TGTGCCAGCTCACCAACCGACAGGGAGTTGGGGCCCCAGCATTTT. Its translation is CASSPTDRELGPQHF.

Regarding this clone: An end of the junction does not agree with germline; a read error may underlie this. The chain carries TRBV18 and TRBJ1-2; weak D call: TRBD1 (6 bases). Germline V gene lookup returns CDR1 KGHSH and CDR2 LQKENI. This CDR3 is built from 17 residues. CDR3: CVSSRLLQGRANYGYTF. The CDR3 DNA reads as TGTGTCAGCTCACGGCTTTTACAGGGTAGAGCTAACTATGGCTACACCTTC.

As DNA, the CDR3 is TGTGCCAGCAGTGAACGACTGGGGCAATTCTTC. As protein: CASSERLGQFF. The rearrangement uses TRBV6-1 and TRBJ2-1; D possibly corresponds to TRBD1 (5 bases). Germline CDR1 MNHNS, CDR2 SASEGT. With 2 bases removed from V and 16 bases from J, the gap between germline ends came to 12 bases. The CDR3 is 11 residues long.

V usage is TRBV6-5 and J usage is TRBJ2-5; TRBD2 is a possible D gene (7 bases). The CDR3 contains 14 residues. The V gene lost 6 bases and the J gene lost 4 bases, with 15 bases spanning the gap. Per the germline V gene, CDR1 is MNHEY and CDR2 is SVGAGI. The CDR3: CASSPVGGRETQYF. The CDR3 DNA is TGTGCCAGCAGCCCTGTCGGGGGGCGAGAGACCCAGTACTTC.

The chain uses TRBV6-5 and TRBJ2-1, with D uncertain. The CDR3 has 14 amino acids. Trimming removed 0 bases from V and 7 bases from J, with 10 bases in between. Germline values: CDR1 MNHEY, CDR2 SVGAGI. CDR3 DNA: TGTGCCAGCAGTTACTCTCGGAGACGGAATGAGCAGTTCTTC. Its protein is CASSYSRRRNEQFF.

The rearrangement joins TRBV4-2 to TRBJ2-5; D is unclear. Germline V gene sequence: CDR1 LGHNA, CDR2 YNFKEQ. The V gene lost 2 bases and the J gene lost 0 bases, with 10 bases spanning the gap. The CDR3 covers 15 residues. The CDR3 DNA reads as TGTGCCAGCAGCCAATTAAAACAACACCAAGAGACCCAGTACTTC. Translated, it gives CASSQLKQHQETQYF.